One sample yielded the 4 T cell receptor beta chains listed below, sequenced in a study of shared clonotypes between healthy human individuals. Libraries were prepared by immunoSEQ multiplex PCR; TCRdb keeps only in-frame clonotypes and omits some of them. The table records approximately 1.4 million clones, under 99% of them present only once. The sample comprised naive CD4+ T cells sorted from blood. Subset meaning: CD45RA+ positively selected. All receptors derive from a man under 40 in good health.

The CDR3 region is CASSPGGTGYQPQHF. CDR3 in DNA: TGTGCCAGCAGTCCCGGAGGGACAGGGTATCAGCCCCAGCATTTT. This sequence joins TRBV27 and TRBJ1-5, with 9 positions matching TRBD1. The CDR3 extends over 15 amino acids. J lost 5 bases, V lost 5 bases, and 7 bases had no gene match. Germline V gene lookup returns CDR1 MNHEY and CDR2 SMNVEV (reference sequence).

V and J are TRBV10-2 and TRBJ2-2; 7 bases agree with TRBD2. Germline V CDR1 and CDR2: WSHSY, SAAADI. V was clipped by 4 bases and J by 0 bases; unmatched bases: 5. The length of the CDR3 is 16 residues. The CDR3 DNA follows: TGCGCCAGCAGTGGTTGGGGGGGAGCGAACACCGGGGAGCTGTTTTTT. Its protein is CASSGWGGANTGELFF.

CDR3 nucleotides: TGTGCCAGCAGTTTAAGCAGGGCCTCTGGAAACACCATATATTTT. Its protein product is CASSLSRASGNTIYF. This chain joins TRBV27 and TRBJ1-3, with D perhaps matching TRBD1 (5 bases). Germline V gene lookup returns CDR1 MNHEY and CDR2 SMNVEV (reference sequence). The CDR3 covers 15 residues. The V and J ends lost 2 bases and 0 bases respectively, with 8 bases between them.

This clone was observed a single time. This sequence joins TRBV18 and TRBJ2-6, with D maybe TRBD1 (5 bases). V dropped 5 bases and J dropped 1 base, with 6 bases sitting between them. Germline V gives CDR1 KGHSH, CDR2 LQKENI. This CDR3 spans 14 amino acids. The CDR3 nucleotides are TGTGCCAGCTCAGGACAATCTGGGGCCAACGTCCTGACTTTC. As protein: CASSGQSGANVLTF.